These T cell receptor beta chains were read from a single sample in a study of T cells in Graves' hyperthyroidism and ophthalmopathy. MiXCR, applied by TCRdb to the multiplex PCR reads, yields one record per CDR3 protein. Altogether about 270,000 distinct CDR3 sequences are present, around 24% being singletons, with the ten largest covering roughly 32%. The sequencing sample was made of blood. These TCRs come from a woman aged 40 to 49 with Graves' ophthalmopathy. The CDR3 runs from the conserved cysteine through the conserved F or W. A D gene is named only where the DNA matches it firmly. Only part of the rows carry a size: once, few, many, or a class if the clone is expanded.

v_call	j_call	d_call	clone_size	cdr3_aa	cdr3_nt
TRBV28	TRBJ2-7	TRBD1	many	CASSLIRTGSEQYF	TGTGCCAGCAGCCTTATAAGGACAGGAAGCGAGCAGTACTTC
TRBV30	TRBJ1-3	-	many	CAWSGRAGNTIYF	TGTGCCTGGAGTGGCAGGGCTGGAAACACCATATATTTT
TRBV20-1	TRBJ2-2	TRBD2	many	CSAPHLAANTGELFF	TGCAGTGCCCCGCACCTAGCGGCGAACACCGGGGAGCTGTTTTTT
TRBV19	TRBJ1-2	-	many	CASSDGSLYGYTF	TGTGCCAGTAGTGACGGGTCCTTATATGGCTACACCTTC
TRBV9	TRBJ2-1	-	many	CASSPQGARGNEQFF	TGTGCCAGCAGCCCCCAGGGAGCTAGGGGCAATGAGCAGTTCTTC
TRBV4-1	TRBJ1-3	TRBD1	many	CASSQDPGQGSGNTIYF	TGCGCCAGCAGCCAAGATCCTGGACAGGGGTCTGGAAACACCATATATTTT
TRBV10-3	TRBJ2-7	-	many	CAISESRAVSYEQYF	TGTGCCATCAGTGAGTCTCGAGCGGTATCCTACGAGCAGTACTTC
TRBV6-5	TRBJ1-1	TRBD1	many	CASSYSRQGWDAFF	TGTGCCAGCAGTTACTCCAGACAGGGGTGGGACGCTTTCTTT
TRBV7-2	TRBJ2-7	-	few	CASSLELTSYEQYF	TGTGCCAGCAGCTTAGAACTGACCTCCTACGAGCAGTACTTC
TRBV5-1	TRBJ2-7	TRBD2	many	CASRSGTSGRQSYEQYF	TGCGCCAGCAGGTCCGGGACTAGCGGGAGACAATCCTACGAGCAGTACTTC
TRBV2	TRBJ1-1	TRBD1	-	CASTRQGKGAEAFF	TGTGCCAGCACTCGACAGGGAAAGGGAGCTGAAGCTTTCTTT
TRBV12-3/TRBV12-4	TRBJ1-1	TRBD1	-	CASSPGTGVGAFF	TGTGCCAGCAGTCCAGGGACAGGGGTTGGAGCTTTCTTT
TRBV20-1	TRBJ1-1	-	many	CSARGPGVPEAFF	TGCAGTGCTAGAGGACCGGGAGTCCCTGAAGCTTTCTTT
TRBV28	TRBJ2-7	-	many	CASILARGGPREQYF	TGTGCCAGCATCCTGGCGAGAGGCGGCCCCCGCGAGCAGTACTTC
TRBV25-1	TRBJ2-2	-	many	CASSELGGNTGELFF	TGTGCCAGCAGTGAATTAGGGGGAAACACCGGGGAGCTGTTTTTT
TRBV7-6	TRBJ2-7	-	many	CASSSERVPWEQYF	TGTGCCAGCAGCTCAGAGCGGGTACCTTGGGAGCAGTACTTC
TRBV12-3/TRBV12-4	TRBJ2-7	TRBD1	many	CASSKRQGYEQYF	TGTGCCAGCAGTAAGAGACAGGGGTACGAGCAGTACTTC
TRBV9	TRBJ2-5	TRBD2	many	CASSVGLAGGPGETQYF	TGTGCCAGCAGCGTGGGACTAGCGGGAGGGCCGGGGGAGACCCAGTACTTC
TRBV19	TRBJ2-7	-	many	CASSSSVGNEQYF	TGTGCCAGTAGTAGTAGTGTGGGAAACGAGCAGTACTTC
TRBV3-1	TRBJ2-5	-	many	CASSQRLDLTQYF	TGTGCCAGCAGCCAACGACTAGATTTGACCCAGTACTTC
TRBV12-3/TRBV12-4	TRBJ1-1	TRBD1	few	CASRDRGLPEAFF	TGTGCCAGCAGAGACAGGGGGCTGCCTGAAGCTTTCTTT
TRBV28	TRBJ1-2	-	many	CASSSGQQVSGYTF	TGTGCCAGCAGTTCGGGCCAACAGGTTTCTGGCTACACCTTC
TRBV11-2	TRBJ2-7	-	-	CASSLDRGQRTYEQYF	TGTGCCAGCAGCTTAGATCGGGGGCAGCGAACCTACGAGCAGTACTTC
TRBV7-8	TRBJ2-5	-	many	CASSISWKTQYF	TGTGCCAGCAGCATTAGCTGGAAGACCCAGTACTTC
TRBV6-4	TRBJ2-2	-	many	CASSRGSGELFF	TGTGCCAGCAGTAGGGGATCCGGGGAGCTGTTTTTT
TRBV30	TRBJ1-1	-	many	CAWRPRRDTEAFF	TGTGCCTGGCGTCCGAGGAGGGACACTGAAGCTTTCTTT
TRBV11-2	TRBJ2-2	-	many	CASRTPVTGELFF	TGTGCCAGCCGGACTCCGGTTACCGGGGAGCTGTTTTTT
TRBV28	TRBJ2-7	TRBD2	many	CASSLGLAGGYYEQYF	TGTGCCAGCAGTCTCGGACTAGCGGGAGGGTACTACGAGCAGTACTTC
TRBV12-3/TRBV12-4	TRBJ2-7	-	many	CASRRDTLSYEQYF	TGTGCCAGCAGGAGGGACACCCTCTCCTACGAGCAGTACTTC